These 9 T cell receptor beta chains were all obtained from the same sample, sequenced in a study of blood T cell repertoires in COVID-19. Measured with immunoSEQ multiplex PCR; TCRdb has only the in-frame clones, and not every one. The sample has 110,000 to 150,000 clones, more than 65% seen once; the top ten hold 10% to 13%. The sample taken for sequencing was peripheral blood. All receptors come from a man aged 60-69 years with active or convalescent COVID-19.

The chain employs TRBV27 and TRBJ2-1; D is perhaps TRBD2 (5 bases). Trimming stripped 3 bases from V and 8 bases from J, with 20 bases between. CDR3 length equals 16 residues. CDR1 is MNHEY and CDR2 is SMNVEV in the germline V gene (reference sequence). This CDR3 is CASSFRGSLAPDEQFF. The CDR3, as DNA: TGTGCCAGCAGTTTCCGGGGTTCTCTCGCCCCCGATGAGCAGTTCTTC.

V usage is TRBV14 and J usage is TRBJ2-1; a weak D match, TRBD2 (7 bases). V shed 6 bases and J shed 5 bases, with 14 bases lying between them. The CDR3 contains 14 residues. Germline CDR1 and CDR2: SGHDN and FVKESK. CDR3 bases: TGTGCCAGCAGGTTAGGGGGGGGAGACAATGAGCAGTTCTTC. It codes for CASRLGGGDNEQFF.

This rearrangement joins TRBV11-3 to TRBJ2-7, with D tentatively TRBD2 (5 bases). This CDR3 is 13 amino acids long. CDR1 is SGHNT and CDR2 is YENEEA in the germline V gene. Trimming cost V 4 bases and J 1 base, with 8 bases left between them. In DNA form, the CDR3 reads TGTGCCAGCAGCTCAAGGACTTCCTACGAGCAGTACGTC. Its translation is CASSSRTSYEQYV.

This chain links TRBV7-9 with TRBJ2-1, with 8 bases aligning to TRBD2. The germline V gene encodes CDR1 SEHNR and CDR2 FQNEAQ (reference sequence). V was pared by 3 bases and J by 4 bases, with 5 bases of the junction left unmatched. The CDR3 runs 15 residues. CDR3 sequence: CASSFQLADYNEQFF. CDR3 nucleotide sequence: TGTGCCAGCAGCTTTCAACTAGCGGATTACAATGAGCAGTTCTTC.

The chain combines TRBV18 with TRBJ1-6; D call uncertain. The V gene's germline CDR1 is KGHSH and CDR2 LQKENI. V lost 5 bases to trimming and J lost 7 bases, with 12 bases between them. The CDR3 extends over 14 amino acids. CDR3 in DNA: TGTGCCAGCTCAGAGGCGTCTAGCAATTCACCCCTCCACTTT. Translation gives CASSEASSNSPLHF.

CDR3 sequence reads: CASSFPGRETQYF. The CDR3 region has the DNA TGCGCCAGCAGCTTCCCAGGGCGAGAGACCCAGTACTTC. The V gene is TRBV5-1, the J gene TRBJ2-5; tentatively, D is TRBD1 (5 bases). In germline, CDR1 is SGHRS, CDR2 YFSETQ. The CDR3 sequence is 13 residues long. The V end lost 2 bases, the J end lost 4 bases, and 9 bases lay between the germline ends.

The chain carries TRBV7-2 and TRBJ1-2; D is possibly TRBD1 (6 bases). The CDR3 is made up of 14 amino acids. The V and J ends lost 5 bases and 4 bases respectively, with 14 bases between them. Per germline, CDR1 SGHTA and CDR2 FQGNSA. CDR3 amino acids: CASSKYREGYGYTF. Here the CDR3 DNA reads TGTGCCAGCAGCAAATACAGGGAGGGCTATGGCTACACCTTC. The full variable domain, its missing parts supplied by reference TRBV7-2 and TRBJ1-2, is GAGVSQSPSNKVTEKGKDVELRCDPISGHTALYWYRQSLGQGLEFLIYFQGNSAPDKSGLPSDRFSAERTGGSVSTLTIQRTQQEDSAVYLCASSKYREGYGYTFGSGTRLTVV.

As for this clone: At one of its ends the junction is not consistent with the germline gene, which may arise from a read error. The CDR3 nucleotides are TGTGCCAGCAGCTCGCCGACAGGGAACCCTGAAGCTTTCTTT. As protein: CASSSPTGNPEAFF. The chain links TRBV5-4 to TRBJ1-1; 7 nucleotides agree with TRBD1. The CDR3 has 14 amino acids. In germline, CDR1 is SGHNT, CDR2 YYREEE (reference sequence).

V usage is TRBV4-1 and J usage is TRBJ2-7; D unclear. The CDR3 runs 16 residues. V was trimmed by 0 bases and J by 0 bases, leaving 12 bases between them. The germline CDR1 and CDR2 sequences are MGHRA and YSYEKL. The CDR3 region is CASSQDGTVSSYEQYF. The CDR3 bases are TGCGCCAGCAGCCAAGATGGTACAGTCAGCTCCTACGAGCAGTACTTC.